This TCR beta chain comes out of a study of blood T cell repertoires in COVID-19. Background on the study: The United States, Italy and Spain supplied acute and convalescent COVID-19 samples. Sample material is recorded as cDNA or gDNA derived from T cells, B-cell-depleted T cells, or PBMCs.

Original processing notes: Reference gene primer amplification gave nucleated cell count estimates. Sequencing was performed with immunoSEQ multiplex PCR; in TCRdb, only in-frame clones are kept and a portion is missing. The DNA gave D and trimming, while V, J and clone size come from that table. This sample has 90,000 to 100,000 clones, with 84% found just once. The receptor was derived from a man aged 60 to 69 with acute or convalescent COVID-19. Sequenced sample: peripheral blood.

The CDR3 spells CASSWSGTGELFF. CDR3 sequence (DNA): TGTGCCAGCAGCTGGTCCGGCACCGGGGAGCTGTTTTTT. The genes are TRBV7-9 and TRBJ2-2; no clear D. Germline CDR1 and CDR2: SEHNR and FQNEAQ (reference sequence). This CDR3 is 13 amino acids long. V lost 4 bases to trimming and J lost 4 bases, with 7 bases between them.